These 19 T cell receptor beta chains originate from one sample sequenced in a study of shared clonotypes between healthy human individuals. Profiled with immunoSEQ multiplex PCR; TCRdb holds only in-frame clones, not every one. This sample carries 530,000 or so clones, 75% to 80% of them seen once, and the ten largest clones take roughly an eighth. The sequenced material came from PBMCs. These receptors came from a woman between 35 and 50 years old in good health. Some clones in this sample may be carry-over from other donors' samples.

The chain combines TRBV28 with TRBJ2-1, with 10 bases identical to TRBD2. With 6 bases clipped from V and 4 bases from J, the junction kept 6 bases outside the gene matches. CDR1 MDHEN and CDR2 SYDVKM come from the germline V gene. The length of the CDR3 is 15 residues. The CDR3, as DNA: TGTGCCAGCAGCCCCGGGACTAGCGTGTACAATGAGCAGTTCTTC. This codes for CASSPGTSVYNEQFF.

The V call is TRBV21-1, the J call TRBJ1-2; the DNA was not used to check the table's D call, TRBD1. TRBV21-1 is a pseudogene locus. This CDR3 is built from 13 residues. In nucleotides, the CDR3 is TGTGCCAGCAGCTCTACAGGGGAGGAGGGCTACACCTTC. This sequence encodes CASSSTGEEGYTF.

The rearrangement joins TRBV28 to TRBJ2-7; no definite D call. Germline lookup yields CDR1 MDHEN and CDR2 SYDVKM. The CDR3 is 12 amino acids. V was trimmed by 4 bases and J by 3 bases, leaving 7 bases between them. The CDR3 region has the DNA TGTGCCAGCAGTTCCCGCCTCTACGAGCAGTACTTC. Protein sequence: CASSSRLYEQYF.

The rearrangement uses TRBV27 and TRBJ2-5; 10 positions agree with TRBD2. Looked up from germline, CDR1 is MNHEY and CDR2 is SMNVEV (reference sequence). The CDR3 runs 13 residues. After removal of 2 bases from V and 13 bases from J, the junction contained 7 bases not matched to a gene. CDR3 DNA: TGTGCCAGCAGTTTAACCGGGACTAGCGTACCGTACTTC. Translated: CASSLTGTSVPYF.

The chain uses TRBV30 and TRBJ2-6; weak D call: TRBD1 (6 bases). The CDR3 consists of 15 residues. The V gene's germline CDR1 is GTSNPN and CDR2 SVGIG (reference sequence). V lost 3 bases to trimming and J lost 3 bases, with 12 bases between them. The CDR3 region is CAWRLTGFGANVLTF. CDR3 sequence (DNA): TGTGCCTGGAGGCTAACAGGGTTTGGGGCCAACGTCCTGACTTTC.

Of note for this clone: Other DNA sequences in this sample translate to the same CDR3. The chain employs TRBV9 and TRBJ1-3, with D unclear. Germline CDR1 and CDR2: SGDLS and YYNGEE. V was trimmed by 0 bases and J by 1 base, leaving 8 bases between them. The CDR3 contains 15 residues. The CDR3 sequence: CASSVGGFSGNTIYF. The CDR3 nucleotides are TGTGCCAGCAGCGTAGGAGGTTTTTCTGGAAACACCATATATTTT.

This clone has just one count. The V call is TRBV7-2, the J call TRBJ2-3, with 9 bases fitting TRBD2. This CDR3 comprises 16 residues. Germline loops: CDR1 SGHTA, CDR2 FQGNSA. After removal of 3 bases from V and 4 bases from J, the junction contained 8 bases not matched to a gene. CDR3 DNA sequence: TGTGCCAGCAGCTTCGGGGCGGGAGGGCGGTCAGATACGCAGTATTTT. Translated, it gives CASSFGAGGRSDTQYF.

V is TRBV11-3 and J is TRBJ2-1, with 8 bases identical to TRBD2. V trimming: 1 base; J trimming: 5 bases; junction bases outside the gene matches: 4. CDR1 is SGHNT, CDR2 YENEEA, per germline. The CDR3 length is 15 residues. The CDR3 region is CASSLGGLADNEQFF. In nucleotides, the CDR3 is TGTGCCAGCAGCTTAGGTGGACTAGCAGACAATGAGCAGTTCTTC.

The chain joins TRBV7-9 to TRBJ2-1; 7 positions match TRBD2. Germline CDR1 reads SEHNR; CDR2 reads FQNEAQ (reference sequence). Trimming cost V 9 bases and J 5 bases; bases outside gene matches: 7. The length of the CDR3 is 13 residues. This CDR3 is CARGSGADNEQFF. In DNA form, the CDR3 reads TGTGCCAGGGGGAGCGGGGCCGACAATGAGCAGTTCTTC.

This CDR3 reads CSVYLQGNIQYF. The CDR3 coding sequence is TGCAGCGTTTATCTACAGGGAAACATTCAGTACTTC. The J gene is TRBJ2-4, the V gene TRBV29-1, with D possibly being TRBD1 (6 bases). The CDR3 length is 12 residues. Germline V lookup: CDR1 SQVTM, CDR2 ANQGSEA. V lost 5 bases and J 6 bases, leaving 11 bases between the germline ends.

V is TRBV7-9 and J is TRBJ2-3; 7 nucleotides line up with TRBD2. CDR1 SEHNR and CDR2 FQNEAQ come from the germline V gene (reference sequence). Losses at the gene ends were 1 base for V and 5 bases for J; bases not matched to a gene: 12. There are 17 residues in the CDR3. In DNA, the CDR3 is TGTGCCAGCAGCTTAGGGATGGGGCGGGCTAGCGGAGATACGCAGTATTTT. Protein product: CASSLGMGRASGDTQYF.

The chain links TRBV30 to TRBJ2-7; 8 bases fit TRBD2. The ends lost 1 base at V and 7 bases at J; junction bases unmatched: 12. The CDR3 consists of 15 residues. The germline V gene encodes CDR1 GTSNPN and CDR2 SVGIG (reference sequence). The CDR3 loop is CAWSEGTGTRGEQYF. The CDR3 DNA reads TGTGCCTGGAGTGAGGGAACCGGGACTAGGGGGGAGCAGTACTTC.

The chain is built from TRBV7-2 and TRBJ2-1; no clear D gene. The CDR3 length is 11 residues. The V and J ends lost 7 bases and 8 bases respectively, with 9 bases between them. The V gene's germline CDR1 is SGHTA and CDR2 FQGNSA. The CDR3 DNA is TGTGCCAGCAAACAGCTTGATGAGCAGTTCTTC. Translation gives CASKQLDEQFF.

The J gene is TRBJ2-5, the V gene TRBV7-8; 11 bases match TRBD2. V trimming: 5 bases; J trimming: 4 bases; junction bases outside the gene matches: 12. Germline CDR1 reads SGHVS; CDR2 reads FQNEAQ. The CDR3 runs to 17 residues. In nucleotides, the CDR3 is TGTGCCAGCAGCCCGAGGACTAGCGGGTCTCGGGGAGAGACCCAGTACTTC. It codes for CASSPRTSGSRGETQYF.

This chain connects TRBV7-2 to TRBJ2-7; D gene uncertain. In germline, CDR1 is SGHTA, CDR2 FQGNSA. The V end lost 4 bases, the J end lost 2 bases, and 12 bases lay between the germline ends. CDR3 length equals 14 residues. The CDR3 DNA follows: TGTGCCAGCAGCTGGCGAGGCGCTCCCTACGAGCAGTACTTC. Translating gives CASSWRGAPYEQYF.

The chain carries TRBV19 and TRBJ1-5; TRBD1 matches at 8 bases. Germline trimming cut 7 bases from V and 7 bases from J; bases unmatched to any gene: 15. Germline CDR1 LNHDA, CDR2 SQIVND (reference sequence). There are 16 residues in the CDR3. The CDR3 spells CASTLTGAGDKQPQHF. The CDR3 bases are TGTGCCAGTACCCTGACAGGGGCTGGGGACAAACAGCCCCAGCATTTT.

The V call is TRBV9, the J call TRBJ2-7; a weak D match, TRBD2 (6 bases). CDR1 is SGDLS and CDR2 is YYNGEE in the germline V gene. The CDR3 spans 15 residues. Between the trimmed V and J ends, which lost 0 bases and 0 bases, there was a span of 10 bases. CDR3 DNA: TGTGCCAGCAGCGTAGAGGCGGGGAGCTCCTACGAGCAGTACTTC. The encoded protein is CASSVEAGSSYEQYF.

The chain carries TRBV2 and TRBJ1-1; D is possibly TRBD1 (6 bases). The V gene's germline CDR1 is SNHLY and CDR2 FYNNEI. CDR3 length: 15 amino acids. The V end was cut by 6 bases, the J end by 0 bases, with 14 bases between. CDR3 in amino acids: CASRQGNWVNTEAFF. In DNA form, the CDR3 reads TGTGCCAGCAGACAGGGTAATTGGGTGAACACTGAAGCTTTCTTT.

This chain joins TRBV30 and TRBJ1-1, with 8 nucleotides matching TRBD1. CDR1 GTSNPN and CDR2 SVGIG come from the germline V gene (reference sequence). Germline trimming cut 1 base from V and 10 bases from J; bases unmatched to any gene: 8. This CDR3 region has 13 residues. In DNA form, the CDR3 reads TGTGCCTGGAGTGGTTTACAGGGGGAGGCAGCTTTCTTT. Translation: CAWSGLQGEAAFF.